This T cell receptor (beta chain) was recovered during a study of T-cell reconstitution after alpha-beta-depleted transplantation in children. This CDR3 region has 11 residues. Looked up from germline, CDR1 is SQVTM and CDR2 is ANQGSEA. V lost 4 bases, J lost 4 bases, and 7 bases lay in between. The library targeted TCRbeta and was prepared with unique molecular identifiers. TCRdb reanalysed the PCR reads using MiXCR and keeps one entry per CDR3 protein. The table records fewer than 550,000 distinct CDR3 sequences, roughly an eighth of them present only once. As concerns this clonotype: Its specificity is not known.

Findings and caveats of the study: The origin of alpha-beta T cells about two months after transplant was reportedly several hundred expanded graft clones. Once a year had passed after transplant, T-cell counts and diversity came mostly from newly produced T cells. Surviving thymic progenitors and recipient T cells were the source of high TCRbeta diversity at day 60 in some patients.

The clonotype was recovered from a female patient aged 2-10 years who had a stem cell transplant for aplastic anemia, so the T cells may come from the graft donor. The genes are TRBV29-1 and TRBJ2-5; D ambiguous. The sample in question was PBMCs, mostly from graft donor cells, obtained 180 days after TCRalphabeta/CD19-depleted stem cell transplant. The CDR3 coding sequence is TGCAGCGTTGTTTGGGGAGAGACCCAGTACTTC. Amino acids: CSVVWGETQYF.